The 29 T cell receptor beta chains listed next were all sequenced from one sample in a study of T cell changes during pregnancy in multiple sclerosis. Measured with immunoSEQ multiplex PCR; TCRdb has only the in-frame clones, and not every one. The repertoire holds 90,000 to 95,000 clones, with 90% to 95% as singletons. The material sequenced was peripheral blood, taken in the third trimester of pregnancy. The receptors derive from a female donor with multiple sclerosis, enrolled in a pregnancy study.

The chain couples TRBV18 to TRBJ2-7, with D uncertain. Between the trimmed V and J ends, which lost 3 bases and 9 bases, there was a span of 21 bases. The V gene's germline CDR1 is KGHSH and CDR2 LQKENI. This CDR3 contains 15 residues. The CDR3 protein is CASSPPGLSTPVQYF. CDR3 in DNA: TGTGCCAGCTCACCTCCAGGCCTTTCTACTCCGGTGCAGTACTTC.

This rearrangement joins TRBV15 to TRBJ1-5; TRBD1 aligns across 7 bases. This CDR3 is 16 amino acids long. Per germline, CDR1 LNHNV and CDR2 YYDKDF (reference sequence). V shed 0 bases and J 7 bases; nucleotides not matched to a gene: 9. CDR3: CATSRDLQGSIQPQHF. CDR3 nucleotides: TGTGCCACCAGCAGAGACCTACAGGGGTCGATACAGCCCCAGCATTTT.

This chain connects TRBV7-9 to TRBJ2-3, with TRBD2 matching 8 bases. Germline V CDR1 and CDR2: SEHNR, FQNEAQ (reference sequence). This CDR3 is built from 16 residues. V shed 5 bases and J 5 bases; nucleotides not matched to a gene: 12. CDR3 residues: CASSTRAGVRGDTQYF. Written as DNA, the CDR3 is TGTGCCAGCAGCACCCGAGCGGGAGTGAGGGGAGATACGCAGTATTTT.

This clone was seen only once. The V gene is TRBV4-2, the J gene TRBJ2-7; TRBD2 agrees at 7 bases. The V gene's germline CDR1 is LGHNA and CDR2 YNFKEQ. The CDR3 extends over 15 amino acids. J lost 3 bases, V lost 7 bases, and 12 bases had no gene match. The CDR3 sequence is CASTSMYGGNYEQYF. The CDR3 DNA reads as TGTGCCAGCACCTCAATGTACGGGGGGAACTACGAGCAGTACTTC.

This clone was recorded once. The rearrangement links TRBV7-2 to TRBJ2-5; 9 bases fit TRBD2. Germline trimming cut 1 base from V and 4 bases from J; bases unmatched to any gene: 7. This CDR3 region has 16 residues. CDR1 and CDR2 (germline): SGHTA, FQGNSA. For the CDR3, the DNA is TGTGCCAGCAGCTTAGGTAGCGGGAGTATGGTAGAGACCCAGTACTTC. It codes for CASSLGSGSMVETQYF.

This clone has more than one count but fewer than ten. The chain carries TRBV29-1 and TRBJ1-1; no reliable D call. CDR3 length equals 11 residues. The ends were cut back, 3 bases at V and 5 bases at J, with 7 bases in the middle. Germline V gene sequence: CDR1 SQVTM, CDR2 ANQGSEA. In nucleotides, the CDR3 is TGCAGCGTTGACCCGGGGACTGAAGCTTTCTTT. This translates into CSVDPGTEAFF.

The J gene is TRBJ2-3, the V gene TRBV2; TRBD2 matches 9 bases. This CDR3 is 15 amino acids long. The germline gives CDR1 SNHLY, CDR2 FYNNEI. Unmatched junction bases numbered 9, after V lost 8 bases and J lost 3 bases. The CDR3 DNA reads TGTGCCAGCGGAGCGGGAGGTATGGAAACAGATACGCAGTATTTT. Amino acids: CASGAGGMETDTQYF.

The chain recombines TRBV28 with TRBJ2-1; 11 nucleotides match TRBD2. CDR1 is MDHEN and CDR2 is SYDVKM in the germline V gene. V was pared by 7 bases and J by 3 bases, with 2 bases of the junction left unmatched. CDR3 size: 14 residues. CDR3 sequence reads: CASNLAGGYNEQFF. CDR3 DNA sequence: TGTGCCAGCAACCTAGCGGGAGGCTACAATGAGCAGTTCTTC.

The V gene is TRBV9, the J gene TRBJ2-7, with 11 bases identical to TRBD1. This CDR3 has 19 amino acids. The V segment lost 4 bases and the J segment 2 bases; nucleotides outside the gene matches: 17. Germline CDR1 reads SGDLS; CDR2 reads YYNGEE. CDR3: CASSPTGDRGRKGPYEQYF. CDR3 DNA: TGTGCCAGCAGCCCTACAGGGGACAGGGGGAGGAAAGGCCCCTACGAGCAGTACTTC.

Of note for this clone: Additional DNA sequences in this sample encode the identical CDR3. This chain uses TRBV7-2 with TRBJ1-5; D is undetermined. Germline V lookup: CDR1 SGHTA, CDR2 FQGNSA. The CDR3 runs to 15 residues. Trimming removed 1 base from V and 1 base from J, with 8 bases in between. The CDR3 DNA reads as TGTGCCAGCAGCTTAGGGCAGTTAAGCAATCAGCCCCAGCATTTT. This sequence encodes CASSLGQLSNQPQHF. Using reference TRBV7-2 and TRBJ1-5 for the parts outside the CDR3, the full variable domain is GAGVSQSPSNKVTEKGKDVELRCDPISGHTALYWYRQSLGQGLEFLIYFQGNSAPDKSGLPSDRFSAERTGGSVSTLTIQRTQQEDSAVYLCASSLGQLSNQPQHFGDGTRLSIL.

The chain recombines TRBV28 with TRBJ1-5; D uncertain. CDR3 size: 16 residues. From germline, CDR1 is MDHEN and CDR2 SYDVKM. V was pared by 2 bases and J by 0 bases, with 11 bases between. The CDR3 nucleotides are TGTGCCAGCAGTTTAAGGCTAGTGACTAGCAATCAGCCCCAGCATTTT. Translating gives CASSLRLVTSNQPQHF.

V and J are TRBV4-1 and TRBJ2-1, with TRBD2 identical over 7 bases. CDR1 is MGHRA and CDR2 is YSYEKL in the germline V gene. The CDR3 spans 15 residues. The ends lost 1 base at V and 4 bases at J; junction bases unmatched: 4. CDR3 sequence: CASSQARTSYNEQFF. CDR3 coding DNA: TGCGCCAGCAGCCAAGCTAGGACTAGTTACAATGAGCAGTTCTTC.

The CDR3 sequence is CASSFNPAGVYEQYF. CDR3 DNA sequence: TGTGCCAGCAGCTTTAACCCAGCGGGGGTCTACGAGCAGTACTTC. The rearrangement uses TRBV5-4 and TRBJ2-7; 8 bases match TRBD2. CDR1 and CDR2 from the germline V gene are SGHNT and YYREEE (reference sequence). The CDR3 consists of 15 residues. The ends lost 2 bases at V and 3 bases at J; junction bases unmatched: 7.

The chain combines TRBV7-3 with TRBJ2-5; 10 bases match TRBD2. Trimming cost V 5 bases and J 0 bases; bases outside gene matches: 6. The V gene's germline CDR1 is SGHTA and CDR2 FQGTGA. The CDR3 spans 16 residues. CDR3 in amino acids: CASSRAGGLYQETQYF. CDR3 nucleotides: TGTGCCAGCAGCAGAGCGGGAGGGTTGTACCAAGAGACCCAGTACTTC.

V gene TRBV6-5 combines with J gene TRBJ2-7; D is possibly TRBD1 (6 bases). Trimming pared 8 bases from V and 2 bases from J, leaving 10 bases between. CDR3 length: 12 amino acids. CDR1 is MNHEY and CDR2 is SVGAGI in the germline V gene. The CDR3 DNA sequence: TGTGCCAGCGCGGACAGTACCTACGAGCAGTACTTC. Translated, it gives CASADSTYEQYF.

V gene TRBV5-8 combines with J gene TRBJ2-7; 8 bases align to TRBD2. CDR1 and CDR2 from the germline V gene are SGHTS and YDEGEE. The CDR3 is 16 amino acids. V gave up 0 bases and J gave up 5 bases; unmatched junction bases: 10. CDR3 in amino acids: CASSLVFSGGAHEQYF. The CDR3 nucleotides are TGTGCCAGCAGCTTGGTCTTTTCGGGAGGGGCCCACGAGCAGTACTTC.

The V call is TRBV6-1, the J call TRBJ2-7; 8 nucleotides line up with TRBD1. CDR1 MNHNS and CDR2 SASEGT come from the germline V gene. Trimming took 4 bases from V and 0 from J; bases not matched to a gene: 8. This CDR3 spans 16 amino acids. The CDR3 sequence: CASSGPLGQVSYEQYF. CDR3 coding DNA: TGTGCCAGCAGTGGGCCGCTGGGACAGGTCTCCTACGAGCAGTACTTC.

Only one count was recorded for this clone. This chain links TRBV10-3 with TRBJ2-1, with 12 bases identical to TRBD1. CDR1 ENHRY and CDR2 SYGVKD come from the germline V gene. The CDR3 is 15 amino acids. Unmatched junction bases numbered 2, after V lost 2 bases and J lost 6 bases. Written as DNA, the CDR3 is TGTGCCATCAGTGAGAGGGACAGGGGGCTCAATGAGCAGTTCTTC. It specifies CAISERDRGLNEQFF.

The chain has TRBV28 and TRBJ2-2; 14 nucleotides agree with TRBD2. CDR1 and CDR2 (germline): MDHEN, SYDVKM. J lost 6 bases, V lost 1 base, and 7 bases had no gene match. There are 18 residues in the CDR3. The CDR3 sequence: CASSLSTSGRGAPGELFF. The CDR3 DNA reads TGTGCCAGCAGTTTATCGACTAGCGGGAGGGGGGCACCCGGGGAGCTGTTTTTT.

Written as DNA, the CDR3 is TGTGCCAGCAGTGAAAGGGGGAGGGAAACTAATGAAAAACTGTTTTTT. It yields the protein CASSERGRETNEKLFF. V gene TRBV2 combines with J gene TRBJ1-4; maybe TRBD1 (6 bases). Germline V gives CDR1 SNHLY, CDR2 FYNNEI. CDR3 size: 16 residues. V was cut by 2 bases and J by 1 base, with 11 bases left in between.

The chain links TRBV5-1 to TRBJ2-3; a weak D match, TRBD1 (5 bases). Trimming stripped 2 bases from V and 2 bases from J, with 12 bases between. Germline CDR1 SGHRS, CDR2 YFSETQ. This CDR3 is 15 amino acids long. CDR3 coding DNA: TGCGCCAGCAGCTTTACGTCACAGGACACAGATACGCAGTATTTT. Its translation is CASSFTSQDTDTQYF.

The rearrangement joins TRBV11-2 to TRBJ2-5; 14 bases line up with TRBD2. The germline V gene encodes CDR1 SGHAT and CDR2 FQNNGV. The CDR3 totals 15 residues. V trimming: 5 bases; J trimming: 5 bases; junction bases outside the gene matches: 4. CDR3 DNA sequence: TGTGCCAGCAGCGGGACTAGCGGGAGAGGGGAGACCCAGTACTTC. Translation: CASSGTSGRGETQYF.

The rearrangement joins TRBV7-9 to TRBJ2-6; no definite D call. Germline values: CDR1 SEHNR, CDR2 FQNEAQ (reference sequence). The CDR3 consists of 12 residues. Trimming pared 8 bases from V and 3 bases from J, leaving 5 bases between. The CDR3 loop is CASGLGANVLTF. CDR3 bases: TGTGCCAGCGGGCTTGGGGCCAACGTCCTGACTTTC.

The rearrangement joins TRBV27 to TRBJ1-4; D gene ambiguous. Trimming left V 0 bases short and J 10 bases short, with 12 bases between. The CDR3 is made up of 14 amino acids. Germline V gene sequence: CDR1 MNHEY, CDR2 SMNVEV (reference sequence). As DNA, the CDR3 is TGTGCCAGCAGTTTATCGATTGGCCCTGGAAAACTGTTTTTT. It yields the protein CASSLSIGPGKLFF.

The chain combines TRBV11-2 with TRBJ2-2; D possibly corresponds to TRBD1 (5 bases). The germline V and J ends were trimmed by 5 bases and 7 bases, with 8 bases remaining between them. The length of the CDR3 is 12 residues. Germline loops: CDR1 SGHAT, CDR2 FQNNGV. CDR3 sequence reads: CASSTTVGELFF. DNA of the CDR3: TGTGCCAGCAGCACGACAGTCGGGGAGCTGTTTTTT.

CDR3 region: CASSQSTGTGYNEQFF. For the CDR3, the DNA is TGCGCCAGCAGCCAATCAACCGGGACAGGCTACAATGAGCAGTTCTTC. The chain is built from TRBV4-1 and TRBJ2-1, with 8 bases that match TRBD1. CDR3 length: 16 residues. V was clipped by 2 bases and J by 3 bases; unmatched bases: 6. Germline CDR1 is MGHRA and CDR2 is YSYEKL.

The V call is TRBV7-2, the J call TRBJ2-7; TRBD2 matches at 10 bases. V was clipped by 1 base and J by 1 base; unmatched bases: 1. CDR1 SGHTA and CDR2 FQGNSA come from the germline V gene. The CDR3 covers 15 residues. The CDR3 sequence: CASSLVGLASYEQYF. DNA of the CDR3: TGTGCCAGCAGCTTAGTGGGACTAGCGTCCTACGAGCAGTACTTC.

This clone was counted a few times. The chain recombines TRBV5-4 with TRBJ1-3; D call uncertain. V was clipped by 8 bases and J by 0 bases, with 9 bases between them. The CDR3 is 13 amino acids. The germline V gene has CDR1 SGHNT and CDR2 YYREEE (reference sequence). DNA for the CDR3: TGTGCCAGTGGGAGAGACTCTGGAAACACCATATATTTT. Protein product: CASGRDSGNTIYF.

The count of this clone is one. V is TRBV10-2 and J is TRBJ2-7; D might be TRBD1 (6 bases). The germline gives CDR1 WSHSY, CDR2 SAAADI. The CDR3 has 16 amino acids. V lost 1 base and J 0 bases, leaving 13 bases between the germline ends. CDR3 in DNA: TGCGCCAGCAGTGAGTGGGCAGGGGCTAACTCCTACGAGCAGTACTTC. Residues: CASSEWAGANSYEQYF.